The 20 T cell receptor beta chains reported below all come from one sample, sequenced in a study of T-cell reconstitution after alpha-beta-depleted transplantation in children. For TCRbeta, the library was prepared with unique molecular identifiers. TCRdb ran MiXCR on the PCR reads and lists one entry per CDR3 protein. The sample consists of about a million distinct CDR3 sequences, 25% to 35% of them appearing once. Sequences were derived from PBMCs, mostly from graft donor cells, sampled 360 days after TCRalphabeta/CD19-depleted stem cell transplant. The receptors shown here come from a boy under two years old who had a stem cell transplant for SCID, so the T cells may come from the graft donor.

CDR3 sequence: CAWNSYTDTQYF. The CDR3 DNA sequence: TGTGCCTGGAATTCCTACACAGATACGCAGTATTTT. The genes are TRBV30 and TRBJ2-3, with unresolved D. The CDR3 runs 12 residues. Germline lookup yields CDR1 GTSNPN and CDR2 SVGIG (reference sequence). V was shortened by 4 bases and J by 2 bases, with 7 bases between the two germline ends.

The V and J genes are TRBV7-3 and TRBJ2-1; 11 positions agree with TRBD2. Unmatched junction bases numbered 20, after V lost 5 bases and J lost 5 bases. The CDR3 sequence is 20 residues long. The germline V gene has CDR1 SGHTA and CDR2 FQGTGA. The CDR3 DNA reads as TGTGCCAGCAGCACCCCGTCTGGGGTAGCGGGGGGGCCTGGCGACAATGAGCAGTTCTTC. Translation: CASSTPSGVAGGPGDNEQFF.

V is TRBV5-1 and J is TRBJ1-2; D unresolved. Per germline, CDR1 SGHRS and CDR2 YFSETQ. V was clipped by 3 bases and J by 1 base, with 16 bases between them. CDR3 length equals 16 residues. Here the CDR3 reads CASSSLGQSYNYGYTF. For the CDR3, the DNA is TGCGCCAGCAGCTCCTTGGGCCAGAGTTATAACTATGGCTACACCTTC.

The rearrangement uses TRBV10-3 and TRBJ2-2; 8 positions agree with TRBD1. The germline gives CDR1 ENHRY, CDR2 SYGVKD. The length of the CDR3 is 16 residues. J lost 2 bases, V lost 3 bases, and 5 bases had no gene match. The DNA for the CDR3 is TGTGCCATCAGTGACCCGGGACAGGTTAACACCGGGGAGCTGTTTTTT. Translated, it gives CAISDPGQVNTGELFF.

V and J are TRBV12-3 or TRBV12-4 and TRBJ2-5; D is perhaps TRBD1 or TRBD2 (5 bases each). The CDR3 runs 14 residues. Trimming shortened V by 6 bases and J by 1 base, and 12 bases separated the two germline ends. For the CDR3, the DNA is TGTGCCAGCAGCCGGGACGGAATCCAAGAGACCCAGTACTTC. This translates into CASSRDGIQETQYF.

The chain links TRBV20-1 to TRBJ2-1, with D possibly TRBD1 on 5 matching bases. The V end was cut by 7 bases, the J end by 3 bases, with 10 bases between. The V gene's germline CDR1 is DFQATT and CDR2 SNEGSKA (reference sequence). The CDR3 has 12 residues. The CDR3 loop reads CSGRTNYNEQFF. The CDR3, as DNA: TGCAGTGGACGGACAAACTACAATGAGCAGTTCTTC.

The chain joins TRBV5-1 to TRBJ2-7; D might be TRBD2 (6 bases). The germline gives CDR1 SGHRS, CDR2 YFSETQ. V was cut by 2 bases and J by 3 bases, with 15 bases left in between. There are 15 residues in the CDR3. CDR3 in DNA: TGCGCCAGCAGCTTCATCCAGGGAGGAGACTACGAGCAGTACTTC. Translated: CASSFIQGGDYEQYF. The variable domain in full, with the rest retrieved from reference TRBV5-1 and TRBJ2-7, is KAGVTQTPRYLIKTRGQQVTLSCSPISGHRSVSWYQQTPGQGLQFLFEYFSETQRNKGNFPGRFSGRQFSNSRSEMNVSTLELGDSALYLCASSFIQGGDYEQYFGPGTRLTVT.

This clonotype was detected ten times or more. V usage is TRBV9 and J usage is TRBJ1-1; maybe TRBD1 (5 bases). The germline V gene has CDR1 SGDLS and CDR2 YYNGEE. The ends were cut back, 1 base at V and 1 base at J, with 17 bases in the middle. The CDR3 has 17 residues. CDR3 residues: CASSVLTTGHKNTEAFF. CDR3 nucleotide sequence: TGTGCCAGCAGCGTACTCACGACGGGGCATAAGAACACTGAAGCTTTCTTT.

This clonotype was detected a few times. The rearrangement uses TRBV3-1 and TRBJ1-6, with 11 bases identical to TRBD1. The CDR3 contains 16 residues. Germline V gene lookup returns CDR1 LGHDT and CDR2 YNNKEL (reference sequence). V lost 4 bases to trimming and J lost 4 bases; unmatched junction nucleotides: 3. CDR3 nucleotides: TGTGCCAGCAGCCGGGGGACAGGGGGGTATAATTCACCCCTCCACTTT. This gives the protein CASSRGTGGYNSPLHF.

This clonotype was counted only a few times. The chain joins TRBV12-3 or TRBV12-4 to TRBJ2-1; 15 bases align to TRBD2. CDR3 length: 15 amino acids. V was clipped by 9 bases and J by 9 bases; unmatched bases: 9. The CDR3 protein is CASTNPGLAGGEQFF. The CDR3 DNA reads TGTGCCAGTACCAATCCGGGACTAGCGGGGGGTGAGCAGTTCTTC.

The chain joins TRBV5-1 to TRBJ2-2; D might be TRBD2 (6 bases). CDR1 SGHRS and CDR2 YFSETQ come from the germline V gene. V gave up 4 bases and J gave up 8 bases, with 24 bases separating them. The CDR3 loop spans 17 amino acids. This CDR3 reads CASSPDKGLPDAGELFF. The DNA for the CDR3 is TGCGCCAGCAGCCCGGATAAGGGACTCCCAGATGCAGGGGAGCTGTTTTTT.

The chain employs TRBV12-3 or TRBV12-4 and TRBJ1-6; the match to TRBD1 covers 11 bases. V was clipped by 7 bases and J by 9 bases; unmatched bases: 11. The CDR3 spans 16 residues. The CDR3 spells CASTGDRGTVSSPLHF. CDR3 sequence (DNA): TGTGCCAGCACCGGGGACAGGGGGACCGTAAGTTCACCCCTCCACTTT.

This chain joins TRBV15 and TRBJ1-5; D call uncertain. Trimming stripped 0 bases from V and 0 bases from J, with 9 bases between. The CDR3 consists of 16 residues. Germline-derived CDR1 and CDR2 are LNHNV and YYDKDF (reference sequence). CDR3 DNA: TGTGCCACCAGCAGAGATTACACAACTAGCAATCAGCCCCAGCATTTT. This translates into CATSRDYTTSNQPQHF.

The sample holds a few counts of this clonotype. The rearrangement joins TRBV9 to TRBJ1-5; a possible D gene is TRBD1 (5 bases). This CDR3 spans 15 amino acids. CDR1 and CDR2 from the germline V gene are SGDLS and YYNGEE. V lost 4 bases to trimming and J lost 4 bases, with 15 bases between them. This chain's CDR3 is CASSPWDGRNQPQHF. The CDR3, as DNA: TGTGCCAGCAGCCCTTGGGACGGAAGAAATCAGCCCCAGCATTTT.

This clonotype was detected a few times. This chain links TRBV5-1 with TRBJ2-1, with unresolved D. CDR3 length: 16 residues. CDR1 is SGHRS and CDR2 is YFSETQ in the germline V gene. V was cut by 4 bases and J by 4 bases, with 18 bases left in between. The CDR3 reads CASSSPMIAKYNEQFF. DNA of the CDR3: TGCGCCAGCAGCAGCCCCATGATCGCAAAATACAATGAGCAGTTCTTC.

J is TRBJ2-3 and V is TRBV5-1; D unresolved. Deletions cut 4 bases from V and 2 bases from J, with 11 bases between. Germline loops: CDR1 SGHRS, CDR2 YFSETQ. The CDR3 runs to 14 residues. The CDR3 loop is CASSLGYYTDTQYF. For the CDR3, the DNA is TGCGCCAGCAGCCTGGGATACTACACAGATACGCAGTATTTT.

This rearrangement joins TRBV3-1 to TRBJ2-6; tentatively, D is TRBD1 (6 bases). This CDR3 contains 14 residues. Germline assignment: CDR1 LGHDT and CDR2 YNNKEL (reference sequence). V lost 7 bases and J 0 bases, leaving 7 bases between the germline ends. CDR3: CASKQGSGANVLTF. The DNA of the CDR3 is TGTGCCAGCAAACAGGGCTCTGGGGCCAACGTCCTGACTTTC. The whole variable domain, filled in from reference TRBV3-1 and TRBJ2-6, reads DTAVSQTPKYLVTQMGNDKSIKCEQNLGHDTMYWYKQDSKKFLKIMFSYNNKELIINETVPNRFSPKSPDKAHLNLHINSLELGDSAVYFCASKQGSGANVLTFGAGSRLTVL.

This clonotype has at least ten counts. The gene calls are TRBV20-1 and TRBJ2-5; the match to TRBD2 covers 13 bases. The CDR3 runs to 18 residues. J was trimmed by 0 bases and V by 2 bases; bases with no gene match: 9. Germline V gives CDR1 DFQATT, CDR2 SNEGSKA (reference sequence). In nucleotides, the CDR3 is TGCAGTGCTAGACTACTAGCGGGGGGGTTTATGTACCAAGAGACCCAGTACTTC. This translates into CSARLLAGGFMYQETQYF.

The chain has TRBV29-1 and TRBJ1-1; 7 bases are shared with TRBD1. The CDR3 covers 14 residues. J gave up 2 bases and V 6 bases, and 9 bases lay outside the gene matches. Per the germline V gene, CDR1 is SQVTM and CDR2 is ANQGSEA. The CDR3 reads CSVGKDRPNTEAFF. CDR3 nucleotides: TGCAGCGTGGGAAAGGACAGGCCAAACACTGAAGCTTTCTTT.

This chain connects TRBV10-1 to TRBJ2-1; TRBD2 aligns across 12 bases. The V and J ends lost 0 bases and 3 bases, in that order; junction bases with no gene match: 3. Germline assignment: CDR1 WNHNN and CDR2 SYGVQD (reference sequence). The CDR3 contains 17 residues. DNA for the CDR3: TGCGCCAGCAGTGAGTCGGGGACTAGCGGGCACTACAATGAGCAGTTCTTC. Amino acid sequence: CASSESGTSGHYNEQFF.